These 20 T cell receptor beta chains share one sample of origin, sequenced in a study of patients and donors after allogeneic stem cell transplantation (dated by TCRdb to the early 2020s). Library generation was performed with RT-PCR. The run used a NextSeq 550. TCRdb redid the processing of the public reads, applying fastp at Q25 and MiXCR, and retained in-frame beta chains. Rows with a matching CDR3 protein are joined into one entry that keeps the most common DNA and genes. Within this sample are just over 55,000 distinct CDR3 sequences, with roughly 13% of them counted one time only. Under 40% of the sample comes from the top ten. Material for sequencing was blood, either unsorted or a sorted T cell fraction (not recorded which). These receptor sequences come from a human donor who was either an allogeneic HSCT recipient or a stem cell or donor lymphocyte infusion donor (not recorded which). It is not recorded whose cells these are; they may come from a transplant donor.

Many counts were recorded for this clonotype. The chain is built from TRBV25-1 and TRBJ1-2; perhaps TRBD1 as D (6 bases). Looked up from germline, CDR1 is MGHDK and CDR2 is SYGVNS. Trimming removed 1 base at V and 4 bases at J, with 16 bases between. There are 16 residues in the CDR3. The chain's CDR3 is CASSELRGGLGYGYTF. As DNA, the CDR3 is TGTGCCAGCAGTGAATTGAGAGGGGGTCTGGGCTATGGCTACACCTTC.

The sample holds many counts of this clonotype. CDR3 bases: TGTGCCAGCAGTCGTACTAGCGGGGGTTACAATGAGCAGTTCTTC. Residues: CASSRTSGGYNEQFF. This chain links TRBV6-5 with TRBJ2-1, with 11 bases aligning to TRBD2. Germline CDR1 reads MNHEY; CDR2 reads SVGAGI. V shed 5 bases and J 4 bases; nucleotides not matched to a gene: 4. This CDR3 contains 15 residues.

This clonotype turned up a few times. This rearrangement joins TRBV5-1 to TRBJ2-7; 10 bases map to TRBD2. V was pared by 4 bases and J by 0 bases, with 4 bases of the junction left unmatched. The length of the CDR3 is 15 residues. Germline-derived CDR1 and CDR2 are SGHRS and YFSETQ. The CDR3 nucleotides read TGCGCCAGCAGCCCTGGACTAGCGGCCTCCTACGAGCAGTACTTC. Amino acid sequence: CASSPGLAASYEQYF.

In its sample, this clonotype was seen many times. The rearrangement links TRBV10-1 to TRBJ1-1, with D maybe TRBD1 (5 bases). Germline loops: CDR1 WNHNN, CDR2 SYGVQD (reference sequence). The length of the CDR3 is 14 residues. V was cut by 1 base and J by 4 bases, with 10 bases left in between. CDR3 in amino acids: CASSEYSGSTEAFF. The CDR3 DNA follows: TGCGCCAGCAGTGAGTACTCAGGGAGCACTGAAGCTTTCTTT.

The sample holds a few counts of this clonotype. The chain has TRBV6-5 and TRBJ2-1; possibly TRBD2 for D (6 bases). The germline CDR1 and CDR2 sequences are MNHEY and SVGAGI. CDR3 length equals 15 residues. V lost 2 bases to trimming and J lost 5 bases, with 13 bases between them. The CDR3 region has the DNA TGTGCCAGCAGTTACGGGGGGTCCCCCCACAATGAGCAGTTCTTC. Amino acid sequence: CASSYGGSPHNEQFF.

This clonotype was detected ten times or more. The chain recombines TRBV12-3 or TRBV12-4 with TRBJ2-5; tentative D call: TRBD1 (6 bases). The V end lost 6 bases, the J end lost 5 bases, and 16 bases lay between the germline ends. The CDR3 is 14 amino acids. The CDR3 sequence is CASSQTGAVETQYF. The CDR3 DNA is TGTGCCAGCAGCCAGACAGGAGCGGTTGAGACCCAGTACTTC.

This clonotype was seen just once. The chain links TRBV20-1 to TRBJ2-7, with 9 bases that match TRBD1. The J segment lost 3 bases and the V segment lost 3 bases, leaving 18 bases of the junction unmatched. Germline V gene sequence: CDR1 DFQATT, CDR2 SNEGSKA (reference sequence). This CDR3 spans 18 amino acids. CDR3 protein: CSASDAQWTGASIYEQYF. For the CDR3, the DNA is TGCAGTGCTAGCGATGCGCAGTGGACAGGGGCCTCGATCTACGAGCAGTACTTC.

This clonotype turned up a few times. The CDR3 region is CASSRTSGSTDTQYF. For the CDR3, the DNA is TGTGCCAGCAGCCGGACTAGCGGGAGTACAGATACGCAGTATTTT. V and J are TRBV11-2 and TRBJ2-3, with 13 bases identical to TRBD2. The V segment lost 5 bases and the J segment 3 bases; nucleotides outside the gene matches: 2. CDR1 SGHAT and CDR2 FQNNGV come from the germline V gene. The CDR3 runs 15 residues.

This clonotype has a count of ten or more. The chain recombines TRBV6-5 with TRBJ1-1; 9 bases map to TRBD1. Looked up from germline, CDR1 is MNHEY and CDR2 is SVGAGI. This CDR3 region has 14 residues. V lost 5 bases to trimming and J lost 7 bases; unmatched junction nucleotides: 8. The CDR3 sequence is CASSAWTGADEAFF. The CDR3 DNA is TGTGCCAGCAGTGCTTGGACAGGGGCCGATGAAGCTTTCTTT.

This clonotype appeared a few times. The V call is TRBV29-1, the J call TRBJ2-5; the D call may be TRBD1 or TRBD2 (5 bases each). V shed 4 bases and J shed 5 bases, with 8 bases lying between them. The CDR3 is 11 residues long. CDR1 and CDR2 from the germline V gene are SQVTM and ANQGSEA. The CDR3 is CSVAWGETQYF. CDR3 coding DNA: TGCAGCGTTGCGTGGGGGGAGACCCAGTACTTC.

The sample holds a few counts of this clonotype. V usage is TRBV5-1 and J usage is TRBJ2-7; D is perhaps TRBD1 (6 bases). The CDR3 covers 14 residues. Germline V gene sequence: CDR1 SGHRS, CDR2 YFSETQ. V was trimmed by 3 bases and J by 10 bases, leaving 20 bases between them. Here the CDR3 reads CASSSQQGPSTQYF. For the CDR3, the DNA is TGCGCCAGCAGCTCCCAACAGGGACCCTCGACTCAGTACTTC.

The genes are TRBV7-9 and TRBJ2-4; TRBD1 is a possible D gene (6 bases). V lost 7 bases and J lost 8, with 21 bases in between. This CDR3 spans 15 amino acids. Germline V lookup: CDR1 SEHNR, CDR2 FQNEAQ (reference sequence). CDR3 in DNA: TGTGCCAGCATCAACTACAGGGAAGGCGGATACATTCAGTACTTC. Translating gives CASINYREGGYIQYF.

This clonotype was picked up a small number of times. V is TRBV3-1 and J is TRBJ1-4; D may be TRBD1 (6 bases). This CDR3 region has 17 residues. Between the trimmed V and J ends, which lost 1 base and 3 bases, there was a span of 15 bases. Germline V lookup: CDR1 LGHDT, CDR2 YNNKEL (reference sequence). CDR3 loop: CASSQGGHLGANEKLFF. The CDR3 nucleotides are TGTGCCAGCAGCCAAGGGGGACACCTGGGGGCTAATGAAAAACTGTTTTTT.

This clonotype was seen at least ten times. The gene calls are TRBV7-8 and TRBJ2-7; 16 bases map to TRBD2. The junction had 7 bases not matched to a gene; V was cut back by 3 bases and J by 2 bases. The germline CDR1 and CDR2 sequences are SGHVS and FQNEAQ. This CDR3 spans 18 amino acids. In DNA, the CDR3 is TGTGCCAGCAGCTTGTCGGGACTAGCGGGAGGGCCGCCCTACGAGCAGTACTTC. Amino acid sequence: CASSLSGLAGGPPYEQYF.

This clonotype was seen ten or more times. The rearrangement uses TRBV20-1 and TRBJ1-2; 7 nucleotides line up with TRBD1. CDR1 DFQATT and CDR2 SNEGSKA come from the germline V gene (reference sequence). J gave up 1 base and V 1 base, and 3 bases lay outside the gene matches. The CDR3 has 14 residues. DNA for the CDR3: TGCAGTGCTAGAGGGCAGGGGGTTAACTATGGCTACACCTTC. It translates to CSARGQGVNYGYTF.

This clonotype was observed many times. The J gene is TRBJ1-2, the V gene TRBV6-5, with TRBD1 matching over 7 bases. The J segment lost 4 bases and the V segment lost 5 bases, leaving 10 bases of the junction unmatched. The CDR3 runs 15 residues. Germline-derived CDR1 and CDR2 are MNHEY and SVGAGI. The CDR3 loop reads CASSTLQGIGYGYTF. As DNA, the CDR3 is TGTGCCAGCAGTACCCTACAGGGGATCGGCTATGGCTACACCTTC.

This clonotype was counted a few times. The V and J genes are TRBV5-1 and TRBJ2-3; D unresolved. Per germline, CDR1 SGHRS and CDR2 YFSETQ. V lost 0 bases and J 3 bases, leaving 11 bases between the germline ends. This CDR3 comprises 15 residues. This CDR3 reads CASSLVASLTDTQYF. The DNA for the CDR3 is TGCGCCAGCAGCTTGGTGGCCTCCTTAACAGATACGCAGTATTTT.

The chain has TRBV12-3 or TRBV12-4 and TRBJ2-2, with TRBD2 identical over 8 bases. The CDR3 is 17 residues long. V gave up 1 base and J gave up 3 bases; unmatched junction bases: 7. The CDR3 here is CASSLVVTSGYTGELFF. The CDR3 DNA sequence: TGTGCCAGCAGTTTAGTAGTCACTAGCGGATACACCGGGGAGCTGTTTTTT.

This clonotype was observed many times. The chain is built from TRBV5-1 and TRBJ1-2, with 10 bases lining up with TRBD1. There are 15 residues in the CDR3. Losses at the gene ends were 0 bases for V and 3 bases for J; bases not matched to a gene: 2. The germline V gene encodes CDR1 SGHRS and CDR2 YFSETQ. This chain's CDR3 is CASSLGGQGDYGYTF. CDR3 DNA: TGCGCCAGCAGCTTGGGAGGACAGGGGGACTATGGCTACACCTTC.

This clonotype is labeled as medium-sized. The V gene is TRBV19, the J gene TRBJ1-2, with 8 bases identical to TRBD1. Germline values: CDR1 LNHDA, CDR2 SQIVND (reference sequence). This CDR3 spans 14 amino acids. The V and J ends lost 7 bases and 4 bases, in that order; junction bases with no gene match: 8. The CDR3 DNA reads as TGTGCCAGTACCTCCATGACAGGGGCCTATGGCTACACCTTC. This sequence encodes CASTSMTGAYGYTF. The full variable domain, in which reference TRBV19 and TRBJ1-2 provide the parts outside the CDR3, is DGGITQSPKYLFRKEGQNVTLSCEQNLNHDAMYWYRQDPGQGLRLIYYSQIVNDFQKGDIAEGYSVSREKKESFPLTVTSAQKNPTAFYLCASTSMTGAYGYTFGSGTRLTVV.